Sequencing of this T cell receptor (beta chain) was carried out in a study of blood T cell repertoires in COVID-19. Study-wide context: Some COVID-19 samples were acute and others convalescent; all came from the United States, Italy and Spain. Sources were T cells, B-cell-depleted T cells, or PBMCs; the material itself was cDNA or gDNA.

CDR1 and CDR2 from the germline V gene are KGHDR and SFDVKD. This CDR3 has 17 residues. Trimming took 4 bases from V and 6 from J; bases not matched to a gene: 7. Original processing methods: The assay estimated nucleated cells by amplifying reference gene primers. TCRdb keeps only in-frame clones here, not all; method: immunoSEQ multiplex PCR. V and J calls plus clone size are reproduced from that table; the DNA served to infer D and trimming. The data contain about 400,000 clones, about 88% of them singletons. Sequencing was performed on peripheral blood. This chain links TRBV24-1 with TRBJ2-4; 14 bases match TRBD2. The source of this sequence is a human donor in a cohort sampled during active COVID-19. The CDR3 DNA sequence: TGTGCCACCAGTGACTCCGGACTAGCGGGAGGCTTAAACATTCAGTACTTC. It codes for CATSDSGLAGGLNIQYF.